The clone carrying this TCR beta chain occurred once. This sample was taken from a study of T cell changes during pregnancy in multiple sclerosis. Sequencing used immunoSEQ multiplex PCR; TCRdb keeps in-frame clones, though not all of them. This table holds roughly 45,000 clones, about 94% found once. Per germline, CDR1 SGHRS and CDR2 YFSETQ. The CDR3 is made up of 15 amino acids. V gave up 2 bases and J gave up 3 bases; unmatched junction bases: 4. The chain is built from TRBV5-1 and TRBJ2-1; 8 nucleotides line up with TRBD2. The sequences come from CD8+ T cells from peripheral blood mononuclear cells, collected after pregnancy. The TCR comes from a female donor with multiple sclerosis, enrolled in a pregnancy study. In nucleotides, the CDR3 is TGCGCCAGCAGCTTTAGCGGGGACTACTACAATGAGCAGTTCTTC. It codes for CASSFSGDYYNEQFF.